Below, 24 T cell receptor beta chains from the same sample are listed, as sequenced in a study of blood T cell repertoires in COVID-19. Clones were read by immunoSEQ multiplex PCR, and TCRdb kept only the in-frame ones, dropping some. The table shows 250,000 to 300,000 clones, with 89% occurring only once. Sequenced input: peripheral blood. The receptors shown here come from a woman aged 55-69 years with acute or convalescent COVID-19.

V is TRBV30 and J is TRBJ1-3; D not resolved. Trimming left V 4 bases short and J 4 bases short, with 8 bases between. The CDR3 totals 12 residues. Germline assignment: CDR1 GTSNPN and CDR2 SVGIG (reference sequence). DNA for the CDR3: TGTGCCTGGATCGGGGTAGGAAACACCATATATTTT. Translation: CAWIGVGNTIYF.

The J gene is TRBJ2-3, the V gene TRBV27; possibly TRBD2 for D (6 bases). Germline V CDR1 and CDR2: MNHEY, SMNVEV (reference sequence). This CDR3 has 15 amino acids. The V gene lost 5 bases and the J gene lost 0 bases, with 12 bases spanning the gap. The CDR3 DNA reads as TGTGCCAGCAGTGGCCTGCGGGACAGCACAGATACGCAGTATTTT. It translates to CASSGLRDSTDTQYF.

V is TRBV5-1 and J is TRBJ2-7; D is unresolved. V dropped 0 bases and J dropped 0 bases, with 7 bases sitting between them. CDR1 SGHRS and CDR2 YFSETQ come from the germline V gene. CDR3 size: 14 residues. The CDR3 bases are TGCGCCAGCAGCTTGGCCGCGAGCTCCTACGAGCAGTACTTC. This translates into CASSLAASSYEQYF.

Comment on this clone: Other DNA sequences in the same sample also yield this CDR3. The chain has TRBV28 and TRBJ1-5; 9 positions agree with TRBD1. The ends lost 3 bases at V and 6 bases at J; junction bases unmatched: 9. Germline V gene data show CDR1 as MDHEN and CDR2 as SYDVKM. There are 16 residues in the CDR3. CDR3 sequence reads: CASSLGGTGFGQPQHF. Written as DNA, the CDR3 is TGTGCCAGCAGTTTGGGTGGGACAGGGTTCGGTCAGCCCCAGCATTTT.

This sequence joins TRBV28 and TRBJ2-2, with 13 positions matching TRBD2. CDR1 MDHEN and CDR2 SYDVKM come from the germline V gene. With V trimmed by 8 bases and J by 7 bases, 10 bases remained unmatched. The CDR3 contains 16 residues. In nucleotides, the CDR3 is TGTGCCAGCCAGACTAGCGGGGGGACAAGGCACGGGGAGCTGTTTTTT. This encodes CASQTSGGTRHGELFF. The variable domain in full, completed from reference TRBV28 and TRBJ2-2, reads DVKVTQSSRYLVKRTGEKVFLECVQDMDHENMFWYRQDPGLGLRLIYFSYDVKMKEKGDIPEGYSVSREKKERFSLILESASTNQTSMYLCASQTSGGTRHGELFFGEGSRLTVL.

The chain couples TRBV30 to TRBJ1-1; no clear D gene. Germline V CDR1 and CDR2: GTSNPN, SVGIG (reference sequence). CDR3 length: 11 amino acids. With 3 bases removed from V and 4 bases from J, the gap between germline ends came to 6 bases. In nucleotides, the CDR3 is TGTGCCTGGAGCTCCCCCACTGAAGCTTTCTTT. It encodes CAWSSPTEAFF.

J is TRBJ2-7 and V is TRBV5-4; D ambiguous. Germline V gene sequence: CDR1 SGHNT, CDR2 YYREEE (reference sequence). The ends were cut back, 0 bases at V and 2 bases at J, with 9 bases in the middle. This CDR3 comprises 14 residues. Written as DNA, the CDR3 is TGTGCCAGCAGCTTGGGCGGTCTCGCCTACGAGCAGTACTTC. Its translation: CASSLGGLAYEQYF.

The chain carries TRBV7-9 and TRBJ1-4, with 10 nucleotides matching TRBD1. With V trimmed by 5 bases and J by 2 bases, 8 bases remained unmatched. CDR3 length equals 17 residues. The germline gives CDR1 SEHNR, CDR2 FQNEAQ (reference sequence). Here the CDR3 reads CASSPGQGPSTNEKLFF. Here the CDR3 DNA reads TGTGCCAGCAGCCCGGGACAGGGGCCGAGTACTAATGAAAAACTGTTTTTT.

The chain uses TRBV5-4 and TRBJ2-7; 8 bases are shared with TRBD1. V was clipped by 4 bases and J by 2 bases; unmatched bases: 2. The CDR3 runs 13 residues. Germline CDR1 is SGHNT and CDR2 is YYREEE (reference sequence). The CDR3 DNA reads TGTGCCAGCAGCGTACAGGGGGCCTACGAGCAGTACTTC. Protein: CASSVQGAYEQYF.

The V gene is TRBV9, the J gene TRBJ2-1; TRBD2 matches at 9 bases. CDR3 size: 14 residues. Germline loops: CDR1 SGDLS, CDR2 YYNGEE. J gave up 6 bases and V 4 bases, and 5 bases lay outside the gene matches. The CDR3 nucleotides read TGTGCCAGCAGCTTCTCGACTAGCGGCAATGAGCAGTTCTTC. Translated, it gives CASSFSTSGNEQFF.

V and J are TRBV30 and TRBJ2-1, with TRBD2 matching over 9 bases. V was pared by 3 bases and J by 6 bases, with 12 bases of the junction left unmatched. This CDR3 contains 16 residues. Germline values: CDR1 GTSNPN, CDR2 SVGIG (reference sequence). CDR3 coding DNA: TGTGCCTGGAGGTTGGTTGGTAGCGGGAGTGGCAATGAGCAGTTCTTC. Protein product: CAWRLVGSGSGNEQFF.

The chain joins TRBV10-3 to TRBJ2-7; D uncertain. V was cut by 3 bases and J by 5 bases, with 5 bases left in between. The CDR3 totals 11 residues. The germline V gene encodes CDR1 ENHRY and CDR2 SYGVKD. For the CDR3, the DNA is TGTGCCATCAGTGAACTGGACGAGCAGTACTTC. Translating it yields CAISELDEQYF.

The chain carries TRBV6-1 and TRBJ1-4, with 7 bases matching TRBD1. The CDR3 is made up of 14 amino acids. The junction had 5 bases not matched to a gene; V was cut back by 4 bases and J by 6 bases. CDR1 is MNHNS, CDR2 SASEGT, per germline. Here the CDR3 DNA reads TGTGCCAGCAGTGCCCGGACAGGCGATGAAAAACTGTTTTTT. Its protein is CASSARTGDEKLFF.

V and J are TRBV11-2 and TRBJ2-7; the match to TRBD2 covers 11 bases. The J segment lost 2 bases and the V segment lost 6 bases, leaving 12 bases of the junction unmatched. The CDR3 length is 17 residues. The germline gives CDR1 SGHAT, CDR2 FQNNGV. The CDR3 DNA reads as TGTGCCAGCAGTCGCGGAAGGCAGACTAGCGGGACCTACGAGCAGTACTTC. Its translation is CASSRGRQTSGTYEQYF.

The chain has TRBV3-1 (or the pseudogene TRBV3-2) and TRBJ1-2; no firm D call. CDR1 LGHDT and CDR2 YNNKEL come from the germline V gene (reference sequence). Trimming removed 3 bases from V and 7 bases from J, with 12 bases in between. This CDR3 is 13 amino acids long. The CDR3 loop is CASSQHDMSGYTF. The CDR3 DNA follows: TGTGCCAGCAGCCAGCACGATATGAGTGGCTACACCTTC.

The rearrangement joins TRBV6-5 to TRBJ1-1; 7 nucleotides align to TRBD1. Trimming removed 6 bases from V and 4 bases from J; junction bases left unmatched: 5. Germline values: CDR1 MNHEY, CDR2 SVGAGI. The CDR3 is 13 amino acids. CDR3 in amino acids: CASRSTGATEAFF. The DNA of the CDR3 is TGTGCCAGCAGATCTACAGGGGCCACTGAAGCTTTCTTT.

The J gene is TRBJ2-6, the V gene TRBV5-5, with 11 bases fitting TRBD2. V was pared by 0 bases and J by 3 bases, with 2 bases of the junction left unmatched. In germline, CDR1 is SGHKS, CDR2 YYEKEE (reference sequence). The CDR3 spans 17 residues. CDR3 residues: CASSLGLAGNGANVLTF. The CDR3 DNA follows: TGTGCCAGCAGCTTGGGACTAGCGGGAAATGGGGCCAACGTCCTGACTTTC.

The gene calls are TRBV27 and TRBJ2-3, with 8 bases matching TRBD2. The germline V gene encodes CDR1 MNHEY and CDR2 SMNVEV (reference sequence). V shed 3 bases and J 6 bases; nucleotides not matched to a gene: 5. This CDR3 is 14 amino acids long. CDR3: CASSFRLATDTQYF. In DNA form, the CDR3 reads TGTGCCAGCAGTTTCAGACTAGCGACGGATACGCAGTATTTT.

This chain uses TRBV27 with TRBJ2-7; the D gene is possibly TRBD1 (5 bases). Between the trimmed V and J ends, which lost 5 bases and 2 bases, there was a span of 10 bases. Germline V gives CDR1 MNHEY, CDR2 SMNVEV (reference sequence). This CDR3 contains 13 residues. CDR3 residues: CASSPLGPYEQYF. The CDR3 coding sequence is TGTGCCAGCAGTCCCCTGGGGCCCTACGAGCAGTACTTC.

This sequence joins TRBV5-5 and TRBJ2-1; a weak D match, TRBD1 (6 bases). CDR3 size: 15 residues. Trimming shortened V by 1 base and J by 2 bases, and 10 bases separated the two germline ends. Germline CDR1 SGHKS, CDR2 YYEKEE (reference sequence). CDR3 sequence reads: CASSLSGDTYNEQFF. The CDR3 bases are TGTGCCAGCAGCTTGTCAGGGGATACCTACAATGAGCAGTTCTTC.

The chain couples TRBV2 to TRBJ1-5; D uncertain. From germline, CDR1 is SNHLY and CDR2 FYNNEI. V was trimmed by 6 bases and J by 0 bases, leaving 3 bases between them. CDR3 length equals 12 residues. The CDR3 DNA follows: TGTGCCAGCAGCAATAGCAATCAGCCCCAGCATTTT. Protein product: CASSNSNQPQHF.

The gene calls are TRBV4-2 and TRBJ1-5; D not certain. CDR1 and CDR2 from the germline V gene are LGHNA and YNFKEQ. The CDR3 loop spans 16 amino acids. Trimming removed 2 bases at V and 1 base at J, with 12 bases between. For the CDR3, the DNA is TGTGCCAGCAGCCAATCCGTGCCGGGGAGCAATCAGCCCCAGCATTTT. Translation: CASSQSVPGSNQPQHF.

This clone was found a few times. This sequence joins TRBV5-4 and TRBJ2-7; D is perhaps TRBD2 (5 bases). V was pared by 1 base and J by 6 bases, with 14 bases between. CDR1 is SGHNT and CDR2 is YYREEE in the germline V gene (reference sequence). This CDR3 has 14 residues. In DNA form, the CDR3 reads TGTGCCAGCAGCTTGCTAGCACCTACGGCCGAGCAGTACTTC. Residues: CASSLLAPTAEQYF.

The chain employs TRBV13 and TRBJ2-1; D unresolved. The CDR3 is made up of 16 amino acids. Trimming pared 5 bases from V and 7 bases from J, leaving 21 bases between. Per germline, CDR1 PRHDT and CDR2 FYEKMQ (reference sequence). The CDR3 DNA is TGTGCCAGCAGCCCCCGCGGCGTTGCCCGGAGTAATGAGCAGTTCTTC. Its protein is CASSPRGVARSNEQFF.